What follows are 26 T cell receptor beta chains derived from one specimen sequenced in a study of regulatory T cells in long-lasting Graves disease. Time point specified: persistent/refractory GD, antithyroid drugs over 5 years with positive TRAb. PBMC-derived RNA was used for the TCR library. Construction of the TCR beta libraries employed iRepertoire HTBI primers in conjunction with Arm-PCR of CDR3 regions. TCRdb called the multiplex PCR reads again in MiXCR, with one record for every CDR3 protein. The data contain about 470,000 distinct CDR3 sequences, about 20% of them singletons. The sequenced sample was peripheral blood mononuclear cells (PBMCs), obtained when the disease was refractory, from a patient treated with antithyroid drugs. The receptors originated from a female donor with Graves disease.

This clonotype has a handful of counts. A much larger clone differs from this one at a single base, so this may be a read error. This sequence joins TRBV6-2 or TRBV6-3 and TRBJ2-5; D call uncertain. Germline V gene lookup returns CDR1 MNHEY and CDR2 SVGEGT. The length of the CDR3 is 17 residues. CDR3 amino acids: CASSYSIWGTLLETRYF. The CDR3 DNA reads TGTGCCAGCAGTTACTCGATATGGGGAACTCTCCTTGAGACCCGGTACTTC.

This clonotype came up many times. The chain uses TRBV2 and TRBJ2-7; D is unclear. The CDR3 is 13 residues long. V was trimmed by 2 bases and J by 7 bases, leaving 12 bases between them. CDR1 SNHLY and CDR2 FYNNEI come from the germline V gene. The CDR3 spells CASSEPQVVEQYF. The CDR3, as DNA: TGTGCCAGCAGTGAACCTCAGGTTGTTGAGCAGTACTTC.

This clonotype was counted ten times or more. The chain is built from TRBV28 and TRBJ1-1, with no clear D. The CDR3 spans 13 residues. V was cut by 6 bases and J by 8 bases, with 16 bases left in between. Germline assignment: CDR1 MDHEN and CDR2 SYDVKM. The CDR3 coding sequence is TGTGCCAGCAGAACTGGACTGCTCGTAGAAGCTTTCTTT. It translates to CASRTGLLVEAFF.

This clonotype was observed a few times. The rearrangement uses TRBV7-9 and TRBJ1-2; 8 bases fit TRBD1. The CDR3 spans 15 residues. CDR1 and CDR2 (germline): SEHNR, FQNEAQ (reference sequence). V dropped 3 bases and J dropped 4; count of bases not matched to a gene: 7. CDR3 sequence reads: CASSFAGTGFYGYTF. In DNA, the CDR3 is TGTGCCAGCAGCTTCGCCGGGACAGGCTTCTATGGCTACACCTTC.

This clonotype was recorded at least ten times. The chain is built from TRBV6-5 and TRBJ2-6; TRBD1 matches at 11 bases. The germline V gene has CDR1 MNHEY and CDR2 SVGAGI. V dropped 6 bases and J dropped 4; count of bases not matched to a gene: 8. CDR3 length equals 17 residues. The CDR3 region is CASSYRDRGSGANVLTF. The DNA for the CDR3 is TGTGCCAGCAGCTACCGGGACAGGGGGTCCGGGGCCAACGTCCTGACTTTC.

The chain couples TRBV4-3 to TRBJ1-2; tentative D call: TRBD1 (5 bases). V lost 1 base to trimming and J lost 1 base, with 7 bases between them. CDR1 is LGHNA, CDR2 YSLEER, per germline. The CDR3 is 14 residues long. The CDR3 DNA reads TGCGCCAGCAGCCAAGGACAGATTAACTATGGCTACACCTTC. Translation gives CASSQGQINYGYTF.

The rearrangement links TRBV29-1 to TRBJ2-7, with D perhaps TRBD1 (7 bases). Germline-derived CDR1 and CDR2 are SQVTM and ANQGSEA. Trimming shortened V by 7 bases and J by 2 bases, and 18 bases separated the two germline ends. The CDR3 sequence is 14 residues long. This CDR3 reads CSAKDRRGPYEQYF. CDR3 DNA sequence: TGCAGCGCCAAGGACAGGAGGGGGCCCTACGAGCAGTACTTC.

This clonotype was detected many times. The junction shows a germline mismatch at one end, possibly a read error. The CDR3 loop reads CASSEGGTSIETQYF. The CDR3 DNA is TGTGCCAGCAGCGAAGGAGGGACTAGCATAGAGACCCAGTACTTC. The chain combines TRBV2 with TRBJ2-5, with 9 bases matching TRBD2. Germline V CDR1 and CDR2: SNHLY, FYNNEI. This CDR3 spans 15 amino acids.

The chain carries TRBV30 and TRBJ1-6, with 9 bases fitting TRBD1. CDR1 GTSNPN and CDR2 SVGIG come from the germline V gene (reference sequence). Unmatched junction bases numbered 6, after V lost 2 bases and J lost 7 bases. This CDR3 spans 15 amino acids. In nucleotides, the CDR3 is TGTGCCTGGAGTAGGGGACAGGGTGGAAATTCACCCCTCCACTTT. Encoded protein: CAWSRGQGGNSPLHF.

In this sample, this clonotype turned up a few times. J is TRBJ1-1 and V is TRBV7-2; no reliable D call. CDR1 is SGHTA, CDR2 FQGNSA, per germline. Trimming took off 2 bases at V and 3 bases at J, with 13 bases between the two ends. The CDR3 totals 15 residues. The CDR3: CASSLSSRMDTEAFF. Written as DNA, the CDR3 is TGTGCCAGCAGCTTATCGTCTCGGATGGACACTGAAGCTTTCTTT.

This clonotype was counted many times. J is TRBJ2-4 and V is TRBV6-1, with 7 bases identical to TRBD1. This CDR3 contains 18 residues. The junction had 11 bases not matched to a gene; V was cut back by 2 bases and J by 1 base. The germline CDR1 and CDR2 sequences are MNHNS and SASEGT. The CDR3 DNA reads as TGTGCCAGCAGTGAAATACGTAGGGGGCATCTGGCCAAAAACATTCAGTACTTC. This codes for CASSEIRRGHLAKNIQYF.

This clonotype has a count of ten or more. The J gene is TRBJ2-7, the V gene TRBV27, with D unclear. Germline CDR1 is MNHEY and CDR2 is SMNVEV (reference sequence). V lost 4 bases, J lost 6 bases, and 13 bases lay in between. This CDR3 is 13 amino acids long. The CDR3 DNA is TGTGCCAGCAGTTCCGGACCACTCTTCGAGCAGTACTTC. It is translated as CASSSGPLFEQYF.

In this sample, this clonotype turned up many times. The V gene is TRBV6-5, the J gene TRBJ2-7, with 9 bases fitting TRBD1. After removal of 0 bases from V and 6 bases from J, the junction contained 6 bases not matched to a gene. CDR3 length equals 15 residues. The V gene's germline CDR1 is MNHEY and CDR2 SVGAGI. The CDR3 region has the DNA TGTGCCAGCAGTTACTCGGGACAGGGTGTCGTCGAGCAGTACTTC. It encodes CASSYSGQGVVEQYF.

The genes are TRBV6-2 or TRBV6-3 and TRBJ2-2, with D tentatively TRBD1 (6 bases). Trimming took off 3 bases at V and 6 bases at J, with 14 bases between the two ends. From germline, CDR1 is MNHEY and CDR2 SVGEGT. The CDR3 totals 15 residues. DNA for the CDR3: TGTGCCAGCAGTTATGGGCAGGGGTACGCCGGGGAGCTGTTTTTT. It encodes CASSYGQGYAGELFF.

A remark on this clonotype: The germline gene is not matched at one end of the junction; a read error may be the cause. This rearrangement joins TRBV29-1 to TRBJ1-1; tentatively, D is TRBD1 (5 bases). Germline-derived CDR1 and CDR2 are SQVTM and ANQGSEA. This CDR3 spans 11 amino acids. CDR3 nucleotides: TGCGGCGTTGGGGGGGGTATCGAAGCTTTCTTT. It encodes CGVGGGIEAFF.

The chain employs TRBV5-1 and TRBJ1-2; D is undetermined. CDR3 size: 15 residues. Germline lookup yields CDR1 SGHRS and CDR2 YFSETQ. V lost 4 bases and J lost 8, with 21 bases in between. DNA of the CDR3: TGCGCCAGCAGCCCTGGAAGCGATTATTCCGAGGGCTACACCTTC. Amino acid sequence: CASSPGSDYSEGYTF.

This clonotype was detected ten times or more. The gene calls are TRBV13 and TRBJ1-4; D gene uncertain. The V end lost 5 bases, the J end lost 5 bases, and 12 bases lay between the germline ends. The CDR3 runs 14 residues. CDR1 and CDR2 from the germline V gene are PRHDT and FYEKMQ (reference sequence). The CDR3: CASSEPETNEKLFF. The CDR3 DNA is TGTGCCAGCAGCGAACCGGAGACCAATGAAAAACTGTTTTTT.

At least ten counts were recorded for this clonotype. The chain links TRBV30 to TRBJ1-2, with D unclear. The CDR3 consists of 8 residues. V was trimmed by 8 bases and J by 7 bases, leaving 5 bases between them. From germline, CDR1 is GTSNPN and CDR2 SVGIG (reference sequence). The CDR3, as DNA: TGTGCCGTTGCTGGCTACACCTTC. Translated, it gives CAVAGYTF.

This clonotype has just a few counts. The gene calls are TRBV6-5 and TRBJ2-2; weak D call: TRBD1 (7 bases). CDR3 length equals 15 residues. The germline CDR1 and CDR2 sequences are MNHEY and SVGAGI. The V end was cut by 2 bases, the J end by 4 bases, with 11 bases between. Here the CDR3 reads CASSYNQGGTGELFF. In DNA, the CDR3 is TGTGCCAGCAGTTACAACCAGGGGGGCACCGGGGAGCTGTTTTTT.

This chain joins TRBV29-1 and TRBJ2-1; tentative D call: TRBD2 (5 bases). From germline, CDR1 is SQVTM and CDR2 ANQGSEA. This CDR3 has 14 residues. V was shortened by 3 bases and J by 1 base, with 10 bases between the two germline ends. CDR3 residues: CSVDEGRSYNEQFF. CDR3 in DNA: TGCAGCGTTGACGAGGGCCGATCCTACAATGAGCAGTTCTTC.

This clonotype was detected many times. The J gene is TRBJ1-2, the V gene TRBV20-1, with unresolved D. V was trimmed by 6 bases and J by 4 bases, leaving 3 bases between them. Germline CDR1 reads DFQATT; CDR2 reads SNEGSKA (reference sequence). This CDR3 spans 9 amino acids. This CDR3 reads CSAGYGYTF. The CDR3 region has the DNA TGCAGTGCGGGCTATGGCTACACCTTC.

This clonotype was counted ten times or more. The CDR3 is CASSLGRGLGQPQHF. The CDR3 DNA reads TGTGCCAGCAGTTTAGGCAGGGGGCTAGGACAGCCCCAGCATTTT. The rearrangement uses TRBV28 and TRBJ1-5; 8 bases agree with TRBD1. The CDR3 length is 15 residues. Per the germline V gene, CDR1 is MDHEN and CDR2 is SYDVKM. J gave up 7 bases and V 2 bases, and 7 bases lay outside the gene matches. The variable domain in full, with the rest retrieved from reference TRBV28 and TRBJ1-5, is DVKVTQSSRYLVKRTGEKVFLECVQDMDHENMFWYRQDPGLGLRLIYFSYDVKMKEKGDIPEGYSVSREKKERFSLILESASTNQTSMYLCASSLGRGLGQPQHFGDGTRLSIL.

CDR3 region: CSARGGGTASYEQYF. In nucleotides, the CDR3 is TGCAGTGCTAGAGGGGGAGGGACAGCCTCCTACGAGCAGTACTTC. V usage is TRBV20-1 and J usage is TRBJ2-7; the D gene could be TRBD1 or TRBD2 (7 bases each). The V gene lost 1 base and the J gene lost 0 bases, with 13 bases spanning the gap. Per the germline V gene, CDR1 is DFQATT and CDR2 is SNEGSKA (reference sequence). This CDR3 spans 15 amino acids.

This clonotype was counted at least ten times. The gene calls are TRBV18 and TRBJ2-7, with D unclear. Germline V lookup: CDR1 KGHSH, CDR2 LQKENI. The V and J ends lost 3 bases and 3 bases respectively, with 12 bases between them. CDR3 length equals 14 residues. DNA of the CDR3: TGTGCCAGCTCACCGCCGGCACCGAGCTACGAGCAGTACTTC. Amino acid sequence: CASSPPAPSYEQYF.

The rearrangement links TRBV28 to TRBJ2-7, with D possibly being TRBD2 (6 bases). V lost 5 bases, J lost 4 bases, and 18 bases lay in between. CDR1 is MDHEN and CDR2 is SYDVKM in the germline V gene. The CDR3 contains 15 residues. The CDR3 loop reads CASSPRDFDAYEQYF. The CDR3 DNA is TGTGCCAGCAGTCCTCGGGACTTTGATGCTTACGAGCAGTACTTC.

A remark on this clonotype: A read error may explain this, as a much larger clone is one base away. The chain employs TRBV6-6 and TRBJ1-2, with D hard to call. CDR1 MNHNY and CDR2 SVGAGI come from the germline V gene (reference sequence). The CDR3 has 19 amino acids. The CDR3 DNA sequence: TGTGCCAGCAGTATCGGGGTAGGACTTAACAGTCTGGGTGACTATGGCCACACCTTC. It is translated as CASSIGVGLNSLGDYGHTF.